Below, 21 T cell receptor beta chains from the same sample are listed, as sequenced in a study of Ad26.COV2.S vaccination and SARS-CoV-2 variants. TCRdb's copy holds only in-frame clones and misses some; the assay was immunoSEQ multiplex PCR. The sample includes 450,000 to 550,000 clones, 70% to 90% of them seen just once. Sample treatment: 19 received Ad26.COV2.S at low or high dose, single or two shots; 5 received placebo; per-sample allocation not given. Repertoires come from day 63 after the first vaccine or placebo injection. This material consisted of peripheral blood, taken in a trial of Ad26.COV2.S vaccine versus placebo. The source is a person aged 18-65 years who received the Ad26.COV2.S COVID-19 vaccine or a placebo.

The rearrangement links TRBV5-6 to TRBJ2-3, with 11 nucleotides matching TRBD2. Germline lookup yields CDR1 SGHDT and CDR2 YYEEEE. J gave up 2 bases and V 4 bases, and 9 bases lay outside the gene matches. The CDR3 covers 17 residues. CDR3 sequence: CASSRRLAGLPTDTQYF. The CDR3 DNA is TGTGCCAGCAGCCGGAGACTAGCGGGGCTCCCCACAGATACGCAGTATTTT.

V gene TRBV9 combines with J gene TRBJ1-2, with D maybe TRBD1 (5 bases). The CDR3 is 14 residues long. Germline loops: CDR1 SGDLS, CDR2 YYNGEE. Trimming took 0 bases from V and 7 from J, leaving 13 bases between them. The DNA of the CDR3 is TGTGCCAGCAGCGTAGGGGAGGGACCGGTTGGCTACACCTTC. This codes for CASSVGEGPVGYTF.

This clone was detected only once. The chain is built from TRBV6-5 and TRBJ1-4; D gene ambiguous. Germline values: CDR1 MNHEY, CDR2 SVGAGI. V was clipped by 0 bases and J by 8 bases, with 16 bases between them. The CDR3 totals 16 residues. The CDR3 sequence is CASSYSMWSEGEKLFF. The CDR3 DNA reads TGTGCCAGCAGTTACTCGATGTGGAGTGAGGGAGAAAAACTGTTTTTT.

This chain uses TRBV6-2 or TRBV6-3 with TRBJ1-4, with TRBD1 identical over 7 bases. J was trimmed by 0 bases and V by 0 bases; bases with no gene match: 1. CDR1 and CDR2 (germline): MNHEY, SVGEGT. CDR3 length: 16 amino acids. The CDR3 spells CASSYSGQATNEKLFF. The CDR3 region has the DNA TGTGCCAGCAGTTACTCCGGACAGGCAACTAATGAAAAACTGTTTTTT.

CDR3 residues: CASSPDGALQETQYF. CDR3 bases: TGTGCCAGTAGCCCGGACGGTGCCCTCCAAGAGACCCAGTACTTC. V is TRBV19 and J is TRBJ2-5, with no clear D. V was cut by 6 bases and J by 1 base, with 15 bases left in between. The germline V gene has CDR1 LNHDA and CDR2 SQIVND (reference sequence). The CDR3 totals 15 residues.

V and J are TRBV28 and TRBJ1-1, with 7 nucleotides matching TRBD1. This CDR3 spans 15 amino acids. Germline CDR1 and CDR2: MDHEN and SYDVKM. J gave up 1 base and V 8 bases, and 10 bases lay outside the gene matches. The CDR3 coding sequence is TGTGCCAGCCCGGCTACCGGGACAGCGAACACTGAAGCTTTCTTT. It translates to CASPATGTANTEAFF.

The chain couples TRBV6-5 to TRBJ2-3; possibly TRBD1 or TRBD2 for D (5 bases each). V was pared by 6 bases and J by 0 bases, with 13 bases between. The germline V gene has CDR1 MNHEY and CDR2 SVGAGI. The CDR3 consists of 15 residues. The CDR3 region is CASRKRDGSTDTQYF. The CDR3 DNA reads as TGTGCCAGCAGGAAACGGGACGGAAGCACAGATACGCAGTATTTT.

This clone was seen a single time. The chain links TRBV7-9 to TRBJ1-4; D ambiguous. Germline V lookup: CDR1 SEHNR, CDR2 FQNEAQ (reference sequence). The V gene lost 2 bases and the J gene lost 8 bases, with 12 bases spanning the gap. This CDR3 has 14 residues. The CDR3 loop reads CASSLMGVGEKLFF. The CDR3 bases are TGTGCCAGCAGCTTAATGGGAGTAGGGGAAAAACTGTTTTTT.

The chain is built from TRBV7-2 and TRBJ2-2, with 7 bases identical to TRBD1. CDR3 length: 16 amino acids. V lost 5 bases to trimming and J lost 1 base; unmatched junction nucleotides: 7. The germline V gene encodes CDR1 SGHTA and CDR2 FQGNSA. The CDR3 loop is CASSTTGALNTGELFF. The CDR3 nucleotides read TGTGCCAGCAGCACCACAGGGGCCCTGAACACCGGGGAGCTGTTTTTT.

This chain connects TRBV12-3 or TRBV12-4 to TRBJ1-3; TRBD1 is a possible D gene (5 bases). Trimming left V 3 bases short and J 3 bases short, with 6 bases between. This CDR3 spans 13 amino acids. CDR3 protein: CASSLGGGNTIYF. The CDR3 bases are TGTGCCAGCAGTTTGGGGGGTGGAAACACCATATATTTT.

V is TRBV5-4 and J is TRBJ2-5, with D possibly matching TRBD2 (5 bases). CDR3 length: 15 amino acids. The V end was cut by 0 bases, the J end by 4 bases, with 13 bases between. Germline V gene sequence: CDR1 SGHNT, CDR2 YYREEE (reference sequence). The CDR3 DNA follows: TGTGCCAGCAGCTTGGAGGGAGTTCTGATAGAGACCCAGTACTTC. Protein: CASSLEGVLIETQYF.

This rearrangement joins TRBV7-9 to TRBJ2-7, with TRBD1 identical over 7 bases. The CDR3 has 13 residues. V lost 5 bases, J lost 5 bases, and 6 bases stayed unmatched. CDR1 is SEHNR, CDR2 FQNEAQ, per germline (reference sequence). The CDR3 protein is CASSRDSPNEQYF. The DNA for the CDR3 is TGTGCCAGCAGCCGGGACAGCCCCAACGAGCAGTACTTC.

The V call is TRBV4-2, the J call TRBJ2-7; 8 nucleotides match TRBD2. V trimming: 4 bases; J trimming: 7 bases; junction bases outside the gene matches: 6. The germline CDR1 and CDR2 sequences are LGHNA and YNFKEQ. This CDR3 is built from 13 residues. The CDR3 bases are TGTGCCAGCAGCCTTATCGGGGGGGTAGAGCAGTACTTC. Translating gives CASSLIGGVEQYF.

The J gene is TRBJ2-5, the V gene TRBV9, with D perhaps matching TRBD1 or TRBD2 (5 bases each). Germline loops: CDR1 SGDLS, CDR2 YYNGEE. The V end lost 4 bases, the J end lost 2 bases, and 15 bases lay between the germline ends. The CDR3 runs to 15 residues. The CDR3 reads CASSIRVGGQETQYF. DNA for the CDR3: TGTGCCAGCAGCATCCGGGTTGGGGGACAAGAGACCCAGTACTTC.

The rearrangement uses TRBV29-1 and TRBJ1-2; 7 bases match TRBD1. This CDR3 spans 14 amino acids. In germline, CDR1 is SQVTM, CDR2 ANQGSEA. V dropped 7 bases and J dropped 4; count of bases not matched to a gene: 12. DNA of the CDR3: TGCAGCGCACAGGATCGACAGGGCCTCTATGGCTACACCTTC. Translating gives CSAQDRQGLYGYTF.

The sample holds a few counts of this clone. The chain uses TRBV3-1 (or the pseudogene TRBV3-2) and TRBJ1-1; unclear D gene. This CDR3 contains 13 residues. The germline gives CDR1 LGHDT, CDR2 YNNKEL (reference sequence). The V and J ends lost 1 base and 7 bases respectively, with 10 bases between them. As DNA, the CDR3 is TGTGCCAGCAGCCAAGGCAGGCTTAATGAAGCTTTCTTT. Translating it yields CASSQGRLNEAFF.

CDR3 amino acids: CASSWGLKNNEQFF. The CDR3, as DNA: TGTGCCAGCAGTTGGGGACTGAAAAACAATGAGCAGTTCTTC. J is TRBJ2-1 and V is TRBV6-5; maybe TRBD2 (6 bases). V was cut by 4 bases and J by 5 bases, with 12 bases left in between. From germline, CDR1 is MNHEY and CDR2 SVGAGI. There are 14 residues in the CDR3.

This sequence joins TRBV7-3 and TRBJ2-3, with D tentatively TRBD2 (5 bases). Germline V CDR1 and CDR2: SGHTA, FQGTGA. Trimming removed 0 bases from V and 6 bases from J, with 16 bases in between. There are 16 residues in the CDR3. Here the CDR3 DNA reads TGTGCCAGCAGCTTAACTCCACGAGGGCAAATGGATACGCAGTATTTT. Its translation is CASSLTPRGQMDTQYF.

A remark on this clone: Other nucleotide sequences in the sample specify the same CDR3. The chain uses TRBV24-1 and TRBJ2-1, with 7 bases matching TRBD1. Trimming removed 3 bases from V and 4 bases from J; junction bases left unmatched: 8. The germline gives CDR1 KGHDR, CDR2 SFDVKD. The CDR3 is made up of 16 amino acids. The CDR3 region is CATSDPTGSSYNEQFF. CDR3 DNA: TGTGCCACCAGTGATCCGACAGGGTCCAGTTACAATGAGCAGTTCTTC.

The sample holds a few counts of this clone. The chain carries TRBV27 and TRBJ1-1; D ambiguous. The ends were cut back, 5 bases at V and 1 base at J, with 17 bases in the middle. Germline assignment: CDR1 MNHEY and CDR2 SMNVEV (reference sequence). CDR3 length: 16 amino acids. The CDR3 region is CASSPSTLGGNTEAFF. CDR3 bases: TGTGCCAGCAGTCCCAGTACGCTCGGCGGGAACACTGAAGCTTTCTTT.

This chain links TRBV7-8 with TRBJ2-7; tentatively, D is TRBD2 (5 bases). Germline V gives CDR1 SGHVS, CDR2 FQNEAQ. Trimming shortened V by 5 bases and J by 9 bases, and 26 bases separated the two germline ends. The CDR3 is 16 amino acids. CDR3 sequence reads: CASSPQTSTTIQRQYF. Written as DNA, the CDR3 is TGTGCCAGCAGCCCACAAACATCGACTACGATTCAGCGGCAGTACTTC.